These 7 T cell receptor beta chains were sequenced from one sample in a study of blood T cell repertoires in COVID-19. Only in-frame clones appear in the TCRdb table, and some are missing; sequencing was by immunoSEQ multiplex PCR. Among around 460,000 clones, around 90% were seen once, and the ten largest hold roughly 0.78%. The sequencing input was peripheral blood. Source of these receptors: a man in his late teens or twenties with COVID-19, enrolled during active disease.

This rearrangement joins TRBV20-1 to TRBJ2-1; 13 nucleotides agree with TRBD2. The CDR3 covers 16 residues. Germline CDR1 and CDR2: DFQATT and SNEGSKA (reference sequence). V lost 3 bases to trimming and J lost 2 bases; unmatched junction nucleotides: 4. The CDR3 is CSASRLAGGTYNEQFF. The CDR3 coding sequence is TGCAGTGCTAGTAGACTAGCGGGGGGAACCTACAATGAGCAGTTCTTC.

The chain has TRBV5-6 and TRBJ2-7; 7 bases align to TRBD2. Germline CDR1 and CDR2: SGHDT and YYEEEE. The CDR3 is 14 amino acids. The V gene end was trimmed by 5 bases and the J gene end by 4 bases; junction bases not matched to a gene: 9. The CDR3 DNA sequence: TGTGCCAGCAGAACCCGGGACTACATATACGAGCAGTACTTC. Translating it yields CASRTRDYIYEQYF.

The V and J genes are TRBV7-2 and TRBJ2-5, with TRBD2 as a possible D gene (6 bases). This CDR3 has 14 amino acids. V lost 1 base to trimming and J lost 1 base, with 7 bases between them. The germline gives CDR1 SGHTA, CDR2 FQGNSA. The CDR3 protein is CASSLDGGQETQYF. For the CDR3, the DNA is TGTGCCAGCAGCTTAGACGGGGGCCAAGAGACCCAGTACTTC.

The chain combines TRBV11-3 with TRBJ2-1; D perhaps matches TRBD1 (6 bases). Germline CDR1 and CDR2: SGHNT and YENEEA. Trimming pared 3 bases from V and 6 bases from J, leaving 15 bases between. CDR3 size: 15 residues. The CDR3 region is CASSFPGHPGNEQFF. The CDR3 coding sequence is TGTGCCAGCAGCTTCCCGGGACACCCGGGCAATGAGCAGTTCTTC.

The genes are TRBV15 and TRBJ2-1; TRBD2 is a possible D gene (6 bases). Germline-derived CDR1 and CDR2 are LNHNV and YYDKDF (reference sequence). The CDR3 is 17 amino acids. Trimming shortened V by 2 bases and J by 9 bases, and 23 bases separated the two germline ends. The DNA for the CDR3 is TGTGCCACCAGCAGATCTATGGAGGGCAGGATCAGGTTTGAGCAGTTCTTC. Amino acids: CATSRSMEGRIRFEQFF.

The chain uses TRBV19 and TRBJ1-5, with D perhaps matching TRBD1 (5 bases). CDR1 and CDR2 from the germline V gene are LNHDA and SQIVND (reference sequence). V was cut by 2 bases and J by 9 bases, with 8 bases left in between. This CDR3 spans 12 amino acids. For the CDR3, the DNA is TGTGCCAGTAGTATACGGGGGGGGCCCCAGCATTTT. It is translated as CASSIRGGPQHF.

The chain is built from TRBV9 and TRBJ2-2; D is unclear. Germline CDR1 is SGDLS and CDR2 is YYNGEE. V lost 7 bases and J lost 8, with 18 bases in between. The CDR3 extends over 14 amino acids. The CDR3 loop reads CASGLAVRNGELFF. As DNA, the CDR3 is TGTGCCAGCGGTCTGGCGGTTAGGAATGGGGAGCTGTTTTTT.